This T cell receptor (beta chain) is drawn from a study of blood T cell repertoires in COVID-19. Germline CDR1 is MNHEY and CDR2 is SVGAGI. V was cut by 0 bases and J by 7 bases, with 7 bases left in between. CDR3 length: 13 residues. Data came from immunoSEQ multiplex PCR; TCRdb stores just in-frame clones and leaves some out. This sample has about 270,000 clones, with about four fifths found just once. This clone was observed once. The source is a woman aged 60 to 75 with active or convalescent COVID-19. The V and J genes are TRBV6-5 and TRBJ2-1, with D uncertain. Sequenced: peripheral blood. In DNA form, the CDR3 reads TGTGCCAGCAGTTACTCTCTATCAAATGAGCAGTTCTTC. Encoded protein: CASSYSLSNEQFF.